These 15 T cell receptor beta chains were all obtained from the same sample, sequenced in a study of blood T cell repertoires in COVID-19. Sequenced by immunoSEQ multiplex PCR; TCRdb stores in-frame clones only, minus some. The sample has a few hundred thousand clones, over 80% seen once. Sequencing was performed on PBMCs or T cells enriched from blood (not recorded which). These receptors were taken from a woman aged 50 to 60 who had recovered from COVID-19.

This clone was detected a few times. This chain links TRBV6-4 with TRBJ2-1; 8 bases match TRBD2. Germline CDR1 MRHNA, CDR2 SNTAGT. The CDR3 has 14 residues. The V and J ends lost 3 bases and 3 bases, in that order; junction bases with no gene match: 1. The CDR3 spells CASSESGSYNEQFF. CDR3 DNA sequence: TGTGCCAGCAGTGAAAGCGGGAGCTACAATGAGCAGTTCTTC.

The chain couples TRBV6-5 to TRBJ1-1; D remains unclear. Germline CDR1 is MNHEY and CDR2 is SVGAGI. V was cut by 2 bases and J by 0 bases, with 13 bases left in between. CDR3 length: 16 amino acids. The CDR3 sequence: CASSYRRERMNTEAFF. The DNA for the CDR3 is TGTGCCAGCAGTTACCGAAGGGAGAGGATGAACACTGAAGCTTTCTTT.

This clone is a singleton in its sample. The J gene is TRBJ2-1, the V gene TRBV5-1; TRBD2 matches 9 bases. The CDR3 is 13 residues long. Germline trimming cut 6 bases from V and 8 bases from J; bases unmatched to any gene: 6. The germline CDR1 and CDR2 sequences are SGHRS and YFSETQ. In nucleotides, the CDR3 is TGCGCCAGCATGACTAGCGGTGGGTATGAGCAGTTCTTC. Its translation is CASMTSGGYEQFF.

The gene calls are TRBV5-3 and TRBJ1-1, with TRBD1 matching 11 bases. TRBV5-3 is marked as an open reading frame, function uncertain. The ends lost 3 bases at V and 4 bases at J; junction bases unmatched: 11. The CDR3 is made up of 17 amino acids. CDR3 region: CARSSAPGQGVSTEAFF. In nucleotides, the CDR3 is TGTGCCAGAAGCTCGGCCCCGGGACAGGGGGTCTCCACTGAAGCTTTCTTT.

The rearrangement links TRBV4-1 to TRBJ1-1; a possible D gene is TRBD1 (5 bases). V lost 0 bases and J lost 5, with 13 bases in between. The CDR3 contains 15 residues. CDR1 and CDR2 from the germline V gene are MGHRA and YSYEKL. In nucleotides, the CDR3 is TGCGCCAGCAGCCAAGATATCGTCAGGGTAACTGAAGCTTTCTTT. Amino acid sequence: CASSQDIVRVTEAFF.

The V call is TRBV20-1, the J call TRBJ1-2; D not certain. CDR3 size: 16 residues. V was shortened by 3 bases and J by 0 bases, with 17 bases between the two germline ends. Germline V gives CDR1 DFQATT, CDR2 SNEGSKA (reference sequence). CDR3 sequence reads: CSASRDGLQANYGYTF. CDR3 sequence (DNA): TGCAGTGCTAGTAGAGATGGACTGCAAGCTAACTATGGCTACACCTTC.

J is TRBJ2-1 and V is TRBV5-1; TRBD1 matches 9 bases. Germline V lookup: CDR1 SGHRS, CDR2 YFSETQ. V was clipped by 4 bases and J by 6 bases; unmatched bases: 5. CDR3 length equals 14 residues. DNA for the CDR3: TGCGCCAGCAGCCGACAGGGGGACACCAATGAGCAGTTCTTC. Translated, it gives CASSRQGDTNEQFF. The complete variable domain, with remaining parts taken from reference TRBV5-1 and TRBJ2-1, reads KAGVTQTPRYLIKTRGQQVTLSCSPISGHRSVSWYQQTPGQGLQFLFEYFSETQRNKGNFPGRFSGRQFSNSRSEMNVSTLELGDSALYLCASSRQGDTNEQFFGPGTRLTVL.

The CDR3 coding sequence is TGTGCCAGCAGCCCCTTAGCTGGTAGAAACACCATATATTTT. It specifies CASSPLAGRNTIYF. V and J are TRBV3-1 (or the pseudogene TRBV3-2) and TRBJ1-3, with D uncertain. This CDR3 has 14 residues. The germline V and J ends were trimmed by 4 bases and 5 bases, with 12 bases remaining between them. Germline V gives CDR1 LGHDT, CDR2 YNNKEL (reference sequence).

CDR3 DNA: TGCAGCGTTGGCGAGAGGCTCAACGAGCAGTACTTC. Its translation is CSVGERLNEQYF. The chain employs TRBV29-1 and TRBJ2-7, with D unclear. Trimming took 4 bases from V and 5 from J, leaving 12 bases between them. The CDR3 runs to 12 residues. Germline V lookup: CDR1 SQVTM, CDR2 ANQGSEA.

The CDR3 protein is CASSRGTGVRYEQYF. Written as DNA, the CDR3 is TGTGCCAGCAGCAGAGGGACAGGGGTTCGCTACGAGCAGTACTTC. The chain combines TRBV9 with TRBJ2-7; 10 bases line up with TRBD1. The V gene end was trimmed by 4 bases and the J gene end by 3 bases; junction bases not matched to a gene: 7. CDR1 SGDLS and CDR2 YYNGEE come from the germline V gene. The CDR3 is made up of 15 amino acids.

This rearrangement joins TRBV18 to TRBJ1-1; tentative D call: TRBD1 (5 bases). V was trimmed by 10 bases and J by 0 bases, leaving 15 bases between them. Germline CDR1 is KGHSH and CDR2 is LQKENI. This CDR3 comprises 14 residues. CDR3 sequence reads: CATSPPGMNTEAFF. CDR3 bases: TGTGCCACCTCCCCCCCAGGGATGAACACTGAAGCTTTCTTT.

This chain uses TRBV9 with TRBJ2-3; 14 bases fit TRBD2. CDR1 is SGDLS and CDR2 is YYNGEE in the germline V gene. This CDR3 contains 17 residues. V trimming: 3 bases; J trimming: 5 bases; junction bases outside the gene matches: 8. CDR3 amino acids: CASSGQTSGGAIDTQYF. The CDR3 bases are TGTGCCAGCAGCGGACAGACTAGCGGGGGGGCCATAGATACGCAGTATTTT.

This sequence joins TRBV6-5 and TRBJ2-3; 12 bases match TRBD2. CDR1 and CDR2 from the germline V gene are MNHEY and SVGAGI. Unmatched junction bases numbered 4, after V lost 2 bases and J lost 4 bases. The CDR3 has 16 residues. CDR3 protein: CASSYNGLAGPDTQYF. CDR3 in DNA: TGTGCCAGCAGTTACAACGGACTAGCGGGACCAGATACGCAGTATTTT.

V is TRBV7-9 and J is TRBJ2-2, with D possibly matching TRBD1 (5 bases). The CDR3 spans 15 residues. Germline V CDR1 and CDR2: SEHNR, FQNEAQ (reference sequence). Trimming stripped 5 bases from V and 7 bases from J, with 17 bases between. The CDR3 DNA is TGTGCCAGCAGCCGAGACACAATAGGGGTCGGGGAGCTGTTTTTT. Its protein product is CASSRDTIGVGELFF.

The J gene is TRBJ1-1, the V gene TRBV29-1; 7 nucleotides line up with TRBD1. The CDR3 covers 13 residues. Germline V gene sequence: CDR1 SQVTM, CDR2 ANQGSEA. J lost 4 bases, V lost 6 bases, and 8 bases had no gene match. DNA for the CDR3: TGCAGCGTGGCTAGACAGGGCGTCACTGAAGCTTTCTTT. Translated, it gives CSVARQGVTEAFF.